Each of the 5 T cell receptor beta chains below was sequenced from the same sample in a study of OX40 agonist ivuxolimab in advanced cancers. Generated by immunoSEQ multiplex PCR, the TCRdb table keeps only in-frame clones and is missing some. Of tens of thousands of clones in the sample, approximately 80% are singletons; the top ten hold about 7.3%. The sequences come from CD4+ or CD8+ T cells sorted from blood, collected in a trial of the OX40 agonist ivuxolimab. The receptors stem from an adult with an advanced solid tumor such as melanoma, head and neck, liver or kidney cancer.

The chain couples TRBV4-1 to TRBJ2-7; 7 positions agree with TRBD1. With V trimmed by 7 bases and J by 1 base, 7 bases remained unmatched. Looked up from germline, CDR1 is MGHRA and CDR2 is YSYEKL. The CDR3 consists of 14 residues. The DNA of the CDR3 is TGCGCCAGCACCCCCGGCAGGGGGTCCTACGAGCAGTACTTC. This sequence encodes CASTPGRGSYEQYF.

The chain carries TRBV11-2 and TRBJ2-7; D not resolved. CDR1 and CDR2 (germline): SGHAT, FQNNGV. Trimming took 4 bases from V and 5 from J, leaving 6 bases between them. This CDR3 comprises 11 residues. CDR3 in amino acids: CASSSNHEQYF. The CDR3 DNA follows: TGTGCCAGCAGCTCCAACCACGAGCAGTACTTC.

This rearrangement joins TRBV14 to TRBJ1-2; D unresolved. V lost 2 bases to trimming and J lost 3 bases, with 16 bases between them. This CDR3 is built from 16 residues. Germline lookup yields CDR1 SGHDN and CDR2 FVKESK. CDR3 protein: CASSQRSPVGHYGYTF. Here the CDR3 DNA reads TGTGCCAGCAGCCAACGTTCCCCGGTGGGTCACTATGGCTACACCTTC.

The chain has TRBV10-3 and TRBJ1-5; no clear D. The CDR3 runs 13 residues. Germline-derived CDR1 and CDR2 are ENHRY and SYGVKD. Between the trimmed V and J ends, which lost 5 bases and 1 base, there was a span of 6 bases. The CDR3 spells CAISLGSNQPQHF. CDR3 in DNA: TGTGCCATCAGTTTGGGGAGCAATCAGCCCCAGCATTTT.

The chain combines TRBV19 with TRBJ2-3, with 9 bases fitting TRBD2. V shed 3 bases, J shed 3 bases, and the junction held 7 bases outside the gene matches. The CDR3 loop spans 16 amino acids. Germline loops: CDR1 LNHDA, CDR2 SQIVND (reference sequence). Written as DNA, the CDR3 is TGTGCCAGTAGTATCGGGGCGGGAGGGTCGACAGATACGCAGTATTTT. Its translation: CASSIGAGGSTDTQYF.